The 30 T cell receptor beta chains in this list originate from one sample, sequenced in a study of vaccination effects on CD4 cells after COVID-19. Generated by immunoSEQ multiplex PCR, the TCRdb table keeps only in-frame clones and is missing some. Of under 40,000 clones listed, 65% to 70% were seen once; the top ten hold 4% to 5%. No antigen is known for these receptors. On day 10 of culture, CD4+ T cells were separated out. The sample here was CD4+ T cells from PBMCs cultured without peptide, taken before COVID-19 vaccination. The receptor source for this set is a human donor who received a COVID-19 vaccine.

Written as DNA, the CDR3 is TGTGCCAGCAGCGTAGGGACTAGCGGGGGGGAGACCCAGTACTTC. Its protein is CASSVGTSGGETQYF. The J gene is TRBJ2-5, the V gene TRBV9, with 14 bases aligning to TRBD2. The CDR3 loop spans 15 amino acids. CDR1 and CDR2 (germline): SGDLS, YYNGEE. J lost 5 bases, V lost 0 bases, and 0 bases had no gene match.

This rearrangement joins TRBV6-1 to TRBJ2-7; 8 bases are a match to TRBD1. The CDR3 has 16 residues. Losses at the gene ends were 4 bases for V and 3 bases for J; bases not matched to a gene: 11. Germline values: CDR1 MNHNS, CDR2 SASEGT. CDR3 DNA sequence: TGTGCCAGCAGTGTCACAGGGGGTAATAATCTCTACGAGCAGTACTTC. The encoded protein is CASSVTGGNNLYEQYF.

The chain carries TRBV19 and TRBJ2-7; D is ambiguous. CDR1 and CDR2 (germline): LNHDA, SQIVND (reference sequence). Trimming took off 5 bases at V and 0 bases at J, with 14 bases between the two ends. The CDR3 contains 15 residues. This CDR3 is CASSPLPAGSYEQYF. The CDR3 DNA reads TGTGCCAGTAGTCCCCTCCCGGCAGGCTCCTACGAGCAGTACTTC. Based on the CDR3 plus reference TRBV19 and TRBJ2-7, the full variable domain is DGGITQSPKYLFRKEGQNVTLSCEQNLNHDAMYWYRQDPGQGLRLIYYSQIVNDFQKGDIAEGYSVSREKKESFPLTVTSAQKNPTAFYLCASSPLPAGSYEQYFGPGTRLTVT.

The chain links TRBV10-1 to TRBJ1-6; no clear D gene. CDR3 length: 14 amino acids. Germline V CDR1 and CDR2: WNHNN, SYGVQD (reference sequence). V was clipped by 5 bases and J by 9 bases, with 14 bases between them. The chain's CDR3 is CASSTRGVGSPLHF. CDR3 coding DNA: TGCGCCAGCAGTACACGAGGAGTCGGTTCACCCCTCCACTTT.

The rearrangement links TRBV6-5 to TRBJ1-6; perhaps TRBD1 as D (6 bases). Germline CDR1 is MNHEY and CDR2 is SVGAGI. V was shortened by 7 bases and J by 13 bases, with 17 bases between the two germline ends. CDR3 size: 13 residues. CDR3 nucleotide sequence: TGTGCCAGCAACGAACAGGGAAATAATCCCCTCCACTTT. This codes for CASNEQGNNPLHF.

The rearrangement links TRBV7-6 to TRBJ2-2; D is possibly TRBD2 (5 bases). Germline CDR1 SGHVS, CDR2 FNYEAQ. CDR3 size: 17 residues. V was shortened by 8 bases and J by 1 base, with 20 bases between the two germline ends. The DNA of the CDR3 is TGTGCCAGCGGGCTCACTCTTAGGACTGTGAACACCGGGGAGCTGTTTTTT. It specifies CASGLTLRTVNTGELFF.

This chain links TRBV3-1 (or the pseudogene TRBV3-2) with TRBJ1-3, with unresolved D. There are 16 residues in the CDR3. Germline CDR1 LGHDT, CDR2 YNNKEL (reference sequence). Between the trimmed V and J ends, which lost 1 base and 1 base, there was a span of 11 bases. CDR3 protein: CASSQVARRSGNTIYF. In DNA, the CDR3 is TGTGCCAGCAGCCAAGTGGCACGTCGTTCTGGAAACACCATATATTTT.

The rearrangement uses TRBV27 and TRBJ2-1; 11 bases are shared with TRBD2. This CDR3 contains 16 residues. The junction had 6 bases not matched to a gene; V was cut back by 4 bases and J by 4 bases. Germline loops: CDR1 MNHEY, CDR2 SMNVEV (reference sequence). CDR3 region: CASSSWTSGYYNEQFF. In DNA form, the CDR3 reads TGTGCCAGCAGTTCCTGGACTAGCGGGTATTACAATGAGCAGTTCTTC.

This chain joins TRBV10-2 and TRBJ1-1; TRBD1 aligns across 7 bases. CDR1 is WSHSY, CDR2 SAAADI, per germline. The V gene end was trimmed by 3 bases and the J gene end by 8 bases; junction bases not matched to a gene: 12. There are 15 residues in the CDR3. CDR3 protein: CASSDPRGGPLEAFF. DNA of the CDR3: TGCGCCAGCAGTGACCCCAGGGGGGGGCCCCTAGAAGCTTTCTTT.

CDR3 in DNA: TGTGCCAGCCGAGGCCTATCAGGTCACGATCAGCCCCAGCATTTT. Protein product: CASRGLSGHDQPQHF. V is TRBV6-5 and J is TRBJ1-5; D gene unclear. The CDR3 has 15 amino acids. Trimming stripped 8 bases from V and 5 bases from J, with 19 bases between. Germline assignment: CDR1 MNHEY and CDR2 SVGAGI.

The chain carries TRBV19 and TRBJ1-5; D is uncertain. The germline V gene has CDR1 LNHDA and CDR2 SQIVND (reference sequence). Trimming took off 3 bases at V and 4 bases at J, with 10 bases between the two ends. CDR3 length equals 14 residues. The CDR3 nucleotides read TGTGCCAGTAGTATGGACCGAGCTAATCAGCCCCAGCATTTT. Its translation is CASSMDRANQPQHF.

This clone occurred a few times. This chain joins TRBV6-5 and TRBJ1-1; no reliable D call. V was shortened by 7 bases and J by 1 base, with 10 bases between the two germline ends. In germline, CDR1 is MNHEY, CDR2 SVGAGI. The CDR3 is 13 amino acids. CDR3 DNA sequence: TGTGCCAGCACCCTGGATGGGAACACTGAAGCTTTCTTT. It encodes CASTLDGNTEAFF.

Only a few counts were recorded for this clone. The V and J genes are TRBV7-9 and TRBJ1-3; tentatively, D is TRBD1 (5 bases). Germline V gene data show CDR1 as SEHNR and CDR2 as FQNEAQ (reference sequence). V lost 2 bases, J lost 3 bases, and 11 bases lay in between. CDR3 length equals 15 residues. The CDR3 coding sequence is TGTGCCAGCAGCTTAACCGTGACAGATGGAAACACCATATATTTT. It translates to CASSLTVTDGNTIYF. Looking up the rest from reference TRBV7-9 and TRBJ1-3 gives the full variable domain: DTGVSQNPRHKITKRGQNVTFRCDPISEHNRLYWYRQTLGQGPEFLTYFQNEAQLEKSRLLSDRFSAERPKGSFSTLEIQRTEQGDSAMYLCASSLTVTDGNTIYFGEGSWLTVV.

This clone has a handful of counts. The rearrangement uses TRBV6-4 and TRBJ1-2; 8 bases are shared with TRBD1. The CDR3 contains 17 residues. Germline CDR1 reads MRHNA; CDR2 reads SNTAGT. V shed 2 bases and J 9 bases; nucleotides not matched to a gene: 17. CDR3 DNA: TGTGCCAGCAGTGACACCTTTAAGGACAGGGACCCGCAGAGCTACACCTTC. The encoded protein is CASSDTFKDRDPQSYTF.

The chain combines TRBV6-5 with TRBJ1-5; weak D call: TRBD1 (6 bases). This CDR3 is built from 15 residues. Germline V gene data show CDR1 as MNHEY and CDR2 as SVGAGI. The V end lost 5 bases, the J end lost 0 bases, and 11 bases lay between the germline ends. Here the CDR3 reads CASSKGVDSNQPQHF. Written as DNA, the CDR3 is TGTGCCAGCAGTAAGGGGGTGGATAGCAATCAGCCCCAGCATTTT.

J is TRBJ1-5 and V is TRBV27; D ambiguous. The V gene lost 6 bases and the J gene lost 7 bases, with 16 bases spanning the gap. Per germline, CDR1 MNHEY and CDR2 SMNVEV (reference sequence). This CDR3 has 14 residues. The CDR3 DNA is TGTGCCAGCAGCATCGGCGGGAGAGGCCAGCCCCAGCATTTT. Translation gives CASSIGGRGQPQHF.

This sequence joins TRBV5-1 and TRBJ1-4, with 7 bases aligning to TRBD1. Germline V gene sequence: CDR1 SGHRS, CDR2 YFSETQ. This CDR3 region has 14 residues. V lost 4 bases and J lost 4; bases outside the gene matches: 4. The CDR3 spells CASSATGNNEKLFF. In DNA form, the CDR3 reads TGCGCCAGCAGCGCGACAGGGAATAATGAAAAACTGTTTTTT.

J is TRBJ2-5 and V is TRBV19; 13 nucleotides line up with TRBD2. Germline values: CDR1 LNHDA, CDR2 SQIVND (reference sequence). V lost 7 bases, J lost 5 bases, and 13 bases stayed unmatched. The CDR3 runs 17 residues. The CDR3 DNA reads TGTGCCAGTACCCGGACTAGCGGGAGAGGGGTGGCGGAGACCCAGTACTTC. Encoded protein: CASTRTSGRGVAETQYF. Full variable domain (remainder filled in from reference TRBV19 and TRBJ2-5): DGGITQSPKYLFRKEGQNVTLSCEQNLNHDAMYWYRQDPGQGLRLIYYSQIVNDFQKGDIAEGYSVSREKKESFPLTVTSAQKNPTAFYLCASTRTSGRGVAETQYFGPGTRLLVL.

Worth noting for this clone: Other DNA sequences in this specimen translate into the identical CDR3. V usage is TRBV6-5 and J usage is TRBJ1-6, with TRBD1 matching 10 bases. The CDR3 sequence is 15 residues long. The germline CDR1 and CDR2 sequences are MNHEY and SVGAGI. V was pared by 2 bases and J by 10 bases, with 5 bases of the junction left unmatched. The DNA of the CDR3 is TGTGCCAGCAGTTACGCCGGGACAGGGGAATCACCCCTCCACTTT. Residues: CASSYAGTGESPLHF.

This chain joins TRBV24-1 and TRBJ2-1; TRBD1 matches at 9 bases. Germline V lookup: CDR1 KGHDR, CDR2 SFDVKD. The CDR3 totals 20 residues. Trimming cost V 3 bases and J 4 bases; bases outside gene matches: 18. DNA for the CDR3: TGTGCCACCAGTGATGGCTGGACAGGGGCGAGCGAGGGGGCATACAATGAGCAGTTCTTC. Encoded protein: CATSDGWTGASEGAYNEQFF.

The chain uses TRBV5-6 and TRBJ1-2; D is possibly TRBD1 (6 bases). Germline V gene data show CDR1 as SGHDT and CDR2 as YYEEEE. The CDR3 sequence is 13 residues long. The V end was cut by 4 bases, the J end by 2 bases, with 9 bases between. The CDR3 DNA follows: TGTGCCAGCAGCGCACAGGGAAACTATGGCTACACCTTC. This codes for CASSAQGNYGYTF.

The chain is built from TRBV6-5 and TRBJ2-1, with D perhaps matching TRBD1 (7 bases). Germline CDR1 and CDR2: MNHEY and SVGAGI. The CDR3 covers 15 residues. Trimming took off 2 bases at V and 7 bases at J, with 15 bases between the two ends. For the CDR3, the DNA is TGTGCCAGCAGTTACAGGGTACAGGGGAGGAATGAGCAGTTCTTC. The encoded protein is CASSYRVQGRNEQFF.

The chain employs TRBV7-9 and TRBJ2-3; a possible D gene is TRBD2 (6 bases). The V gene lost 1 base and the J gene lost 2 bases, with 10 bases spanning the gap. The CDR3 loop spans 15 amino acids. Germline V lookup: CDR1 SEHNR, CDR2 FQNEAQ (reference sequence). The CDR3 sequence is CASSLGGVYTDTQYF. CDR3 sequence (DNA): TGTGCCAGCAGCTTAGGCGGGGTTTACACAGATACGCAGTATTTT.

The V gene is TRBV4-2, the J gene TRBJ2-3, with D tentatively TRBD1 (6 bases). Germline V lookup: CDR1 LGHNA, CDR2 YNFKEQ. This CDR3 region has 16 residues. Trimming cost V 2 bases and J 0 bases, with 12 bases left between them. CDR3 in DNA: TGTGCCAGCAGCCAAAGAGGAGGACAGAGCACAGATACGCAGTATTTT. Residues: CASSQRGGQSTDTQYF.

The chain is built from TRBV27 and TRBJ2-1; 10 bases fit TRBD2. Per germline, CDR1 MNHEY and CDR2 SMNVEV (reference sequence). Losses at the gene ends were 5 bases for V and 4 bases for J; bases not matched to a gene: 5. The CDR3 has 15 amino acids. CDR3 nucleotide sequence: TGTGCCAGCAGTCTTGAGCGGGGGGGATACAATGAGCAGTTCTTC. It encodes CASSLERGGYNEQFF.

The chain links TRBV29-1 to TRBJ1-1; 7 positions match TRBD1. CDR3 size: 14 residues. The germline V gene has CDR1 SQVTM and CDR2 ANQGSEA. V gave up 7 bases and J gave up 0 bases; unmatched junction bases: 8. The CDR3 DNA reads as TGCAGCGCACACAGGGGCGTCATGAACACTGAAGCTTTCTTT. This gives the protein CSAHRGVMNTEAFF.

J is TRBJ2-5 and V is TRBV29-1, with D perhaps matching TRBD1 (6 bases). Looked up from germline, CDR1 is SQVTM and CDR2 is ANQGSEA. The CDR3 has 15 amino acids. Trimming took off 4 bases at V and 4 bases at J, with 19 bases between the two ends. CDR3: CSVVRPPGDRETQYF. For the CDR3, the DNA is TGCAGCGTTGTTCGACCCCCAGGGGATCGAGAGACCCAGTACTTC.

The chain employs TRBV5-1 and TRBJ2-1, with 10 positions matching TRBD2. Germline V gene sequence: CDR1 SGHRS, CDR2 YFSETQ. V lost 7 bases and J lost 5; bases outside the gene matches: 3. This CDR3 has 13 amino acids. CDR3: CASGTSAHNEQFF. CDR3 coding DNA: TGCGCCAGCGGGACTAGCGCTCACAATGAGCAGTTCTTC.

V gene TRBV4-2 combines with J gene TRBJ2-1, with TRBD1 matching over 8 bases. The CDR3 sequence is 16 residues long. Germline values: CDR1 LGHNA, CDR2 YNFKEQ. J gave up 4 bases and V 3 bases, and 8 bases lay outside the gene matches. The CDR3 spells CASSQDTGGLYNEQFF. Here the CDR3 DNA reads TGTGCCAGCAGCCAGGATACAGGGGGTCTTTACAATGAGCAGTTCTTC.

V gene TRBV7-8 combines with J gene TRBJ1-2; D gene uncertain. The germline CDR1 and CDR2 sequences are SGHVS and FQNEAQ. V lost 5 bases and J 5 bases, leaving 15 bases between the germline ends. The CDR3 covers 14 residues. CDR3 in DNA: TGTGCCAGCAGCCCCCTTAATACCCCGTATGGCTACACCTTC. Amino acids: CASSPLNTPYGYTF.